The clone carrying this TCR beta chain occurred many times. Its antigen is not known. Template switching with 5'RACE generated the TCR cDNA and added a universal primer site and UMIs. A single record per CDR3 protein comes from TCRdb applying MiXCR to the 5' RACE reads. The data hold tens of thousands of distinct CDR3 sequences, with approximately 4% observed a single time. With V trimmed by 5 bases and J by 4 bases, 15 bases remained unmatched. Germline lookup yields CDR1 SGHTA and CDR2 FQGTGA. The CDR3 is made up of 19 amino acids. The sample is drawn from a study of T cells after yellow fever vaccination. Study-wide results and caveats: Clonotypes shared by both compartments, CD4 and CD8, made up a small share. Researchers cautioned that FACS-sorted repertoires could harbor abundant clonotypes contaminating from the bulk population. In post-booster samples, most primary-vaccination clones reappeared (about 96% CD4, 88% CD8).

The sequences come from CD8+ T cells sorted from PBMCs, collected 5 days after the yellow fever booster vaccination. The chain joins TRBV7-3 to TRBJ2-2, with TRBD2 matching over 11 bases. This TCR was sampled from a man under 40 who received the YFV17D yellow fever vaccine. The CDR3 here is CASSLESPWLAGGTGELFF. Here the CDR3 DNA reads TGTGCCAGCAGCCTAGAGTCCCCGTGGCTAGCGGGAGGCACCGGGGAGCTGTTTTTT.